This TCR beta chain was retrieved from a study of blood T cell repertoires in COVID-19. Background on the study: Material from acute and convalescent COVID-19 was sourced from the United States, Italy and Spain. Nucleic acid was either cDNA or gDNA, and it came from T cells, B-cell-depleted T cells, or PBMCs.

During active infection, Seattle patients enrolled and were then monitored through disease. Original data processing: Reference gene primer amplification gave estimated nucleated cell counts. Only in-frame clones appear in the TCRdb table, and some are missing; sequencing was by immunoSEQ multiplex PCR. The DNA gave D and trimming, while V, J and clone size come from that table. The sample lists about 40,000 clones; around 90% were seen once. The CDR3 loop spans 16 amino acids. The V end was cut by 0 bases, the J end by 5 bases, with 16 bases between. CDR1 and CDR2 from the germline V gene are WNHNN and SYGVQD (reference sequence).

The rearrangement links TRBV10-1 to TRBJ1-1; possibly TRBD1 for D (5 bases). The sample comprised peripheral blood. This clonotype was obtained from a man in his 60s with COVID-19, enrolled during active disease. The CDR3 DNA reads TGCGCCAGCAGTGAGTCTGGGGCGGCGGGAAGGACTGAAGCTTTCTTT. Residues: CASSESGAAGRTEAFF.